Listed below are T cell receptor beta chains from one sample, sequenced in a study of T cell responses to AZD1222 COVID-19 vaccine. Profiling relied on immunoSEQ multiplex PCR, and the TCRdb table lists in-frame clones only, not all of them. This table holds fewer than 70,000 clones, about 90% found once. The source material was peripheral blood, sampled on day 0 of AZD1222 vaccination. The receptors here all came from an adult in good health. CDR3s include the opening cysteine and the closing phenylalanine or tryptophan. D genes are given only for firm matches. For some rows the clone size is stated as once, few or many, or as a class when expanded; others skip it.

D gene: -
V gene: TRBV19
J gene: TRBJ1-2
clone size: -
CDR3 protein: CASNPSWTSNYGYTF
CDR3 DNA: TGTGCCAGTAATCCCTCTTGGACAAGCAACTATGGCTACACCTTC

D gene: TRBD1
V gene: TRBV19
J gene: TRBJ1-2
clone size: -
CDR3 protein: CATARTGQYGYTF
CDR3 DNA: TGTGCCACCGCCCGGACAGGACAATATGGCTACACCTTC

D gene: TRBD1
V gene: TRBV9
J gene: TRBJ1-2
clone size: -
CDR3 protein: CASSVGSGQGSYGYTF
CDR3 DNA: TGTGCCAGCAGCGTAGGCTCCGGACAGGGATCCTATGGCTACACCTTC

D gene: -
V gene: TRBV11-2
J gene: TRBJ1-6
clone size: -
CDR3 protein: CASSLDPGGNSPLHF
CDR3 DNA: TGTGCCAGCAGCTTAGACCCGGGGGGTAATTCACCCCTCCACTTT

D gene: TRBD1
V gene: TRBV7-6
J gene: TRBJ2-6
clone size: -
CDR3 protein: CASSPVQGASGANVLTF
CDR3 DNA: TGTGCCAGCAGCCCCGTACAGGGGGCATCTGGGGCCAACGTCCTGACTTTC

D gene: -
V gene: TRBV19
J gene: TRBJ2-5
clone size: -
CDR3 protein: CASSGVNVPPDETQYF
CDR3 DNA: TGTGCCAGTAGCGGGGTGAACGTTCCTCCAGACGAGACCCAGTACTTC

D gene: -
V gene: TRBV5-1
J gene: TRBJ1-4
clone size: once
CDR3 protein: CASSLTGTTNEKLFF
CDR3 DNA: TGCGCCAGCAGCTTGACGGGGACGACTAATGAAAAACTGTTTTTT

D gene: TRBD2
V gene: TRBV7-8
J gene: TRBJ2-1
clone size: -
CDR3 protein: CASSGGGANEQFF
CDR3 DNA: TGTGCCAGCAGCGGCGGGGGGGCCAATGAGCAGTTCTTC

D gene: TRBD1
V gene: TRBV6-5
J gene: TRBJ1-2
clone size: -
CDR3 protein: CASSYLGQVGGYGYTF
CDR3 DNA: TGTGCCAGCAGTTACCTTGGACAGGTGGGGGGCTATGGCTACACCTTC

D gene: -
V gene: TRBV30
J gene: TRBJ1-1
clone size: -
CDR3 protein: CAWDQIRQTEAFF
CDR3 DNA: TGTGCCTGGGATCAGATCAGACAGACTGAAGCTTTCTTT

D gene: -
V gene: TRBV2
J gene: TRBJ2-6
clone size: -
CDR3 protein: CASSGSGANVLTF
CDR3 DNA: TGTGCCAGCAGTGGTTCTGGGGCCAACGTCCTGACTTTC

D gene: -
V gene: TRBV7-2
J gene: TRBJ1-4
clone size: -
CDR3 protein: CASSPGPGEEKLFF
CDR3 DNA: TGTGCCAGCAGTCCCGGGCCGGGCGAGGAAAAACTGTTTTTT

D gene: -
V gene: TRBV7-2
J gene: TRBJ2-4
clone size: -
CDR3 protein: CASSSGGVLAKNIQYF
CDR3 DNA: TGTGCCAGCAGCTCAGGGGGGGTCCTAGCCAAAAACATTCAGTACTTC

D gene: TRBD1
V gene: TRBV6-5
J gene: TRBJ1-6
clone size: -
CDR3 protein: CASSFPGQRNSPLHF
CDR3 DNA: TGTGCCAGCAGTTTCCCGGGACAGAGAAATTCACCCCTCCACTTT

D gene: TRBD1
V gene: TRBV11-3
J gene: TRBJ2-7
clone size: -
CDR3 protein: CASSAGQAYEQYF
CDR3 DNA: TGTGCCAGCAGCGCGGGACAGGCTTACGAGCAGTACTTC

D gene: -
V gene: TRBV25-1
J gene: TRBJ1-3
clone size: -
CDR3 protein: CASSDPAGVRNTIYF
CDR3 DNA: TGTGCCAGCAGTGATCCGGCAGGGGTGCGAAACACCATATATTTT

D gene: TRBD1
V gene: TRBV28
J gene: TRBJ1-2
clone size: -
CDR3 protein: CASSEGGQEYGYTF
CDR3 DNA: TGTGCCAGCAGTGAAGGGGGACAGGAGTATGGCTACACCTTC

D gene: -
V gene: TRBV21-1
J gene: TRBJ1-2
clone size: -
CDR3 protein: CASSTYRSVYYGYTF
CDR3 DNA: TGTGCCAGCAGCACCTACAGGAGCGTATACTATGGCTACACCTTC

D gene: -
V gene: TRBV12-3/TRBV12-4
J gene: TRBJ2-3
clone size: -
CDR3 protein: CASSLRNTDTQYF
CDR3 DNA: TGTGCCAGCAGTCTACGTAACACAGATACGCAGTATTTT

D gene: TRBD1
V gene: TRBV6-5
J gene: TRBJ1-6
clone size: -
CDR3 protein: CASRKGAGSPLHF
CDR3 DNA: TGTGCCAGCAGAAAGGGGGCCGGGTCACCCCTCCACTTT

D gene: -
V gene: TRBV2
J gene: TRBJ1-2
clone size: -
CDR3 protein: CAGKGRMRNYGYTF
CDR3 DNA: TGTGCCGGCAAGGGACGGATGAGGAACTATGGCTACACCTTC

D gene: TRBD1
V gene: TRBV7-2
J gene: TRBJ1-2
clone size: -
CDR3 protein: CASSFGGTGQVGGYTF
CDR3 DNA: TGTGCCAGCAGCTTTGGGGGGACAGGGCAAGTGGGCGGCTACACCTTC

D gene: -
V gene: TRBV5-4
J gene: TRBJ2-7
clone size: -
CDR3 protein: CASSGGPLTYEQYF
CDR3 DNA: TGTGCCAGCAGCGGGGGACCCTTAACCTACGAGCAGTACTTC

D gene: TRBD1
V gene: TRBV6-6
J gene: TRBJ1-2
clone size: -
CDR3 protein: CASSYSQQGAKGYTF
CDR3 DNA: TGTGCCAGCAGTTACTCTCAACAGGGGGCGAAGGGCTACACCTTC

D gene: -
V gene: TRBV2
J gene: TRBJ1-1
clone size: -
CDR3 protein: CASRPRGLATAEAFF
CDR3 DNA: TGTGCCAGCAGACCTAGGGGTTTGGCTACAGCTGAAGCTTTCTTT

D gene: TRBD1
V gene: TRBV5-4
J gene: TRBJ1-4
clone size: -
CDR3 protein: CASSLGTGVNEKLFF
CDR3 DNA: TGTGCCAGCAGCCTGGGGACAGGGGTAAATGAAAAACTGTTTTTT

D gene: -
V gene: TRBV12-3/TRBV12-4
J gene: TRBJ2-3
clone size: -
CDR3 protein: CASLALGLDTQYF
CDR3 DNA: TGTGCCAGTCTTGCTCTTGGGTTGGATACGCAGTATTTT

D gene: -
V gene: TRBV6-2/TRBV6-3
J gene: TRBJ1-1
clone size: -
CDR3 protein: CASSYSALMNTEAFF
CDR3 DNA: TGTGCCAGCAGTTACTCGGCACTCATGAACACTGAAGCTTTCTTT

D gene: -
V gene: TRBV3-1/TRBV3-2
J gene: TRBJ2-1
clone size: -
CDR3 protein: CATGRGVLNEQFF
CDR3 DNA: TGTGCCACAGGACGAGGGGTGTTGAATGAGCAGTTCTTC

D gene: TRBD1
V gene: TRBV5-1
J gene: TRBJ1-6
clone size: -
CDR3 protein: CASSWGQGYNSPLHF
CDR3 DNA: TGCGCCAGCAGCTGGGGACAGGGCTATAATTCACCCCTCCACTTT

D gene: -
V gene: TRBV2
J gene: TRBJ2-1
clone size: once
CDR3 protein: CASSDFNEQFF
CDR3 DNA: TGTGCCAGCAGTGATTTTAATGAGCAGTTCTTC

D gene: -
V gene: TRBV6-1
J gene: TRBJ2-7
clone size: -
CDR3 protein: CASSDSGQTKYEQYF
CDR3 DNA: TGTGCCAGCAGTGATAGTGGTCAGACAAAATACGAGCAGTACTTC

D gene: -
V gene: TRBV9
J gene: TRBJ2-7
clone size: few
CDR3 protein: CASSAGWRDEQYF
CDR3 DNA: TGTGCCAGCAGCGCAGGGTGGAGGGACGAGCAGTACTTC

D gene: TRBD1
V gene: TRBV6-5
J gene: TRBJ1-6
clone size: -
CDR3 protein: CASNPTGYNSPLHF
CDR3 DNA: TGTGCCAGCAATCCGACAGGGTATAATTCACCCCTCCACTTT

D gene: TRBD1
V gene: TRBV19
J gene: TRBJ1-4
clone size: -
CDR3 protein: CASRNRGRDEKLFF
CDR3 DNA: TGTGCCAGTAGGAACAGGGGGCGCGATGAAAAACTGTTTTTT

D gene: -
V gene: TRBV9
J gene: TRBJ2-1
clone size: -
CDR3 protein: CASSVGGGRTNEQFF
CDR3 DNA: TGTGCCAGCAGCGTAGGGGGGGGCCGGACCAATGAGCAGTTCTTC

D gene: -
V gene: TRBV27
J gene: TRBJ2-7
clone size: -
CDR3 protein: CASKAGGTGDYEQYF
CDR3 DNA: TGTGCCAGCAAAGCGGGGGGGACAGGGGACTACGAGCAGTACTTC

D gene: -
V gene: TRBV11-2
J gene: TRBJ2-3
clone size: -
CDR3 protein: CASSLTASTDTQYF
CDR3 DNA: TGTGCCAGCAGCTTAACAGCAAGCACAGATACGCAGTATTTT

D gene: -
V gene: TRBV6-6
J gene: TRBJ2-2
clone size: -
CDR3 protein: CASSYEAGELFF
CDR3 DNA: TGTGCCAGCAGTTACGAAGCCGGGGAGCTGTTTTTT

D gene: -
V gene: TRBV5-1
J gene: TRBJ1-5
clone size: few
CDR3 protein: CASSLEGTNNQPQHF
CDR3 DNA: TGCGCCAGCAGCTTGGAGGGGACAAACAATCAGCCCCAGCATTTT

D gene: -
V gene: TRBV18
J gene: TRBJ1-2
clone size: -
CDR3 protein: CASSPVTGRNYGYTF
CDR3 DNA: TGTGCCAGCTCACCGGTAACAGGGCGTAACTATGGCTACACCTTC

D gene: -
V gene: TRBV5-4
J gene: TRBJ1-1
clone size: -
CDR3 protein: CASSIQGWGNTEAFF
CDR3 DNA: TGTGCCAGCAGCATACAGGGCTGGGGGAACACTGAAGCTTTCTTT

D gene: -
V gene: TRBV7-9
J gene: TRBJ1-6
clone size: -
CDR3 protein: CASSPGRSSYNSPLHF
CDR3 DNA: TGTGCCAGCAGCCCGGGGAGGAGCTCCTATAATTCACCCCTCCACTTT

D gene: TRBD1
V gene: TRBV6-5
J gene: TRBJ1-2
clone size: -
CDR3 protein: CASSYNQGQSYTF
CDR3 DNA: TGTGCCAGCAGTTACAACCAGGGACAGTCCTACACCTTC

D gene: TRBD2
V gene: TRBV11-2
J gene: TRBJ2-3
clone size: -
CDR3 protein: CASSSRTSGGPDTQYF
CDR3 DNA: TGTGCCAGCAGCTCCCGGACTAGCGGGGGCCCAGATACGCAGTATTTT

D gene: TRBD2
V gene: TRBV2
J gene: TRBJ2-5
clone size: -
CDR3 protein: CASRRQRGGRETQYF
CDR3 DNA: TGTGCCAGCAGACGTCAGCGGGGGGGCCGTGAGACCCAGTACTTC